These 29 T cell receptor beta chains share one sample of origin, sequenced in a study of T-cell reconstitution after alpha-beta-depleted transplantation in children. Construction of the TCRbeta library involved unique molecular identifiers. Using its own MiXCR run on the PCR reads, TCRdb lists one record per CDR3 protein. The sample holds about 480,000 distinct CDR3 sequences, approximately 13% seen once. The source material was PBMCs from the stem cell graft donor, sampled from the stem cell graft. Receptor source: a human donor who donated a stem cell graft to a child with combined immunodeficiency.

The chain joins TRBV30 to TRBJ2-2; either TRBD1 or TRBD2 may supply D (5 bases each). Germline V gene lookup returns CDR1 GTSNPN and CDR2 SVGIG (reference sequence). Trimming stripped 2 bases from V and 0 bases from J, with 10 bases between. The CDR3 sequence is 15 residues long. The CDR3 DNA sequence: TGTGCCTGGAGTCCTGGGACCTCGAACACCGGGGAGCTGTTTTTT. The encoded protein is CAWSPGTSNTGELFF.

In this sample, this clonotype turned up many times. In DNA form, the CDR3 reads TGCAGTGCTCGCTCCGACAGGGGACCCTACAATGAGCAGTTCTTC. The encoded protein is CSARSDRGPYNEQFF. This chain connects TRBV20-1 to TRBJ2-1; 8 bases agree with TRBD1. This CDR3 spans 15 amino acids. Germline CDR1 DFQATT, CDR2 SNEGSKA (reference sequence). The ends lost 5 bases at V and 2 bases at J; junction bases unmatched: 8.

This clonotype has a count of ten or more. The V gene is TRBV5-1, the J gene TRBJ2-7; possible D gene TRBD1, 5 bases. CDR1 is SGHRS, CDR2 YFSETQ, per germline. The CDR3 spans 14 residues. Trimming stripped 4 bases from V and 4 bases from J, with 15 bases between. CDR3 region: CASSQGLIEYEQYF. In DNA, the CDR3 is TGCGCCAGCAGCCAGGGATTAATTGAATACGAGCAGTACTTC.

This clonotype occurred many times. Here the CDR3 reads CASYRGESGELFF. In DNA, the CDR3 is TGTGCCAGCTACAGGGGGGAGTCCGGGGAGCTGTTTTTT. The gene calls are TRBV12-3 or TRBV12-4 and TRBJ2-2; TRBD1 matches at 8 bases. V dropped 8 bases and J dropped 6; count of bases not matched to a gene: 5. The CDR3 length is 13 residues.

This clonotype was detected many times. The chain carries TRBV12-3 or TRBV12-4 and TRBJ2-1; 11 bases line up with TRBD2. Trimming removed 6 bases from V and 4 bases from J; junction bases left unmatched: 5. This CDR3 spans 15 amino acids. CDR3 protein: CASSLTSGGYNEQFF. The CDR3, as DNA: TGTGCCAGCAGCCTTACTAGCGGGGGTTACAATGAGCAGTTCTTC.

This clonotype was seen a handful of times. The chain uses TRBV20-1 and TRBJ2-2, with 7 bases that match TRBD1. The J segment lost 5 bases and the V segment lost 2 bases, leaving 5 bases of the junction unmatched. CDR1 is DFQATT, CDR2 SNEGSKA, per germline (reference sequence). There are 14 residues in the CDR3. Written as DNA, the CDR3 is TGCAGTGCTAGAATACAGGGGAGAACCGGGGAGCTGTTTTTT. Translated: CSARIQGRTGELFF.

This clonotype was seen more than once but under ten times. J is TRBJ2-7 and V is TRBV29-1; the D is unclear. The CDR3 extends over 13 amino acids. V was pared by 4 bases and J by 2 bases, with 12 bases between. Looked up from germline, CDR1 is SQVTM and CDR2 is ANQGSEA. CDR3 bases: TGCAGCGTTGCCACCAGCCGCACCTACGAGCAGTACTTC. It specifies CSVATSRTYEQYF.

This clonotype showed up just a few times. The rearrangement joins TRBV6-5 to TRBJ1-1, with no clear D. Trimming removed 6 bases at V and 7 bases at J, with 18 bases between. The CDR3 has 14 amino acids. Per germline, CDR1 MNHEY and CDR2 SVGAGI. The CDR3 nucleotides are TGTGCCAGCAGGACCGGGAGGAATTTAGGTGAAGCTTTCTTT. Amino acid sequence: CASRTGRNLGEAFF.

In this sample, this clonotype turned up a few times. J is TRBJ1-1 and V is TRBV10-3, with 8 bases that match TRBD1. The germline V gene encodes CDR1 ENHRY and CDR2 SYGVKD. J gave up 1 base and V 3 bases, and 7 bases lay outside the gene matches. The CDR3 is made up of 16 amino acids. CDR3 bases: TGTGCCATCAGTGATATTGGGGACAGGAGGAACACTGAAGCTTTCTTT. It translates to CAISDIGDRRNTEAFF.

The V and J genes are TRBV9 and TRBJ2-7; 9 nucleotides match TRBD1. This CDR3 comprises 14 residues. The V segment lost 2 bases and the J segment 7 bases; nucleotides outside the gene matches: 7. The germline CDR1 and CDR2 sequences are SGDLS and YYNGEE. CDR3 protein: CASSVGTGLSEQYF. The CDR3 DNA sequence: TGTGCCAGCAGCGTTGGGACAGGGCTCTCAGAGCAGTACTTC.

In this sample, this clonotype turned up a few times. The chain has TRBV20-1 and TRBJ2-5, with D possibly matching TRBD2 (6 bases). CDR3 length: 15 amino acids. The V gene's germline CDR1 is DFQATT and CDR2 SNEGSKA (reference sequence). Trimming stripped 5 bases from V and 5 bases from J, with 21 bases between. CDR3 DNA: TGCAGTGCTGTCCAGCTTCTAGCGTTAGGGGAGACCCAGTACTTC. Its protein is CSAVQLLALGETQYF.

This clonotype occurred many times. The chain joins TRBV3-1 to TRBJ2-7; TRBD1 agrees at 9 bases. V shed 0 bases and J 4 bases; nucleotides not matched to a gene: 1. CDR3 length: 14 residues. Germline V gene sequence: CDR1 LGHDT, CDR2 YNNKEL (reference sequence). CDR3 amino acids: CASSQEQGAYEQYF. The CDR3 region has the DNA TGTGCCAGCAGCCAAGAACAGGGGGCGTACGAGCAGTACTTC.

This clonotype was seen a few times. The chain employs TRBV25-1 and TRBJ2-1; possible D gene TRBD1, 5 bases. V was cut by 0 bases and J by 8 bases, with 17 bases left in between. CDR3 length equals 16 residues. CDR1 is MGHDK, CDR2 SYGVNS, per germline. The CDR3: CASSEYFQGKPDEQFF. CDR3 coding DNA: TGTGCCAGCAGTGAATATTTCCAGGGTAAGCCCGATGAGCAGTTCTTC.

V gene TRBV5-6 combines with J gene TRBJ2-3, with TRBD2 matching 9 bases. The V gene's germline CDR1 is SGHDT and CDR2 YYEEEE. V shed 6 bases and J 4 bases; nucleotides not matched to a gene: 18. This CDR3 region has 18 residues. This CDR3 reads CASTGARPNSGSSDTQYF. The DNA of the CDR3 is TGTGCCAGCACCGGGGCCCGTCCTAATAGCGGGAGTTCAGATACGCAGTATTTT.

This clonotype was recorded a few times. This CDR3 is CASSQDWSPPTSTDTQYF. The CDR3, as DNA: TGCGCCAGCAGCCAAGATTGGAGTCCTCCAACTAGCACAGATACGCAGTATTTT. The rearrangement uses TRBV4-3 and TRBJ2-3; D not resolved. V lost 0 bases and J lost 0, with 16 bases in between. Germline CDR1 and CDR2: LGHNA and YSLEER. The CDR3 runs 18 residues.

This clonotype has more than one count but fewer than ten. The chain carries TRBV20-1 and TRBJ2-1; 7 bases agree with TRBD1. The CDR3 runs to 15 residues. With V trimmed by 3 bases and J by 8 bases, 13 bases remained unmatched. CDR1 is DFQATT, CDR2 SNEGSKA, per germline (reference sequence). CDR3 loop: CSASSRTGVRDEQFF. In DNA, the CDR3 is TGCAGTGCTAGCTCCCGTACAGGGGTTCGGGATGAGCAGTTCTTC.

This clonotype has only one observation. The rearrangement uses TRBV19 and TRBJ2-7, with 10 positions matching TRBD1. The CDR3 length is 15 residues. The germline V gene has CDR1 LNHDA and CDR2 SQIVND (reference sequence). Germline trimming cut 7 bases from V and 3 bases from J; bases unmatched to any gene: 9. CDR3 bases: TGTGCCAGTAAGGAAGGACAGGGGGAAGGCTACGAGCAGTACTTC. Its translation: CASKEGQGEGYEQYF. Looking up the rest from reference TRBV19 and TRBJ2-7 gives the full variable domain: DGGITQSPKYLFRKEGQNVTLSCEQNLNHDAMYWYRQDPGQGLRLIYYSQIVNDFQKGDIAEGYSVSREKKESFPLTVTSAQKNPTAFYLCASKEGQGEGYEQYFGPGTRLTVT.

In its sample, this clonotype was seen a few times. This chain links TRBV7-3 with TRBJ2-1; D tentatively fits TRBD1 or TRBD2 (5 bases each). The CDR3 extends over 15 amino acids. V was trimmed by 5 bases and J by 5 bases, leaving 16 bases between them. The germline V gene has CDR1 SGHTA and CDR2 FQGTGA. The CDR3 here is CASSHRGFRDNEQFF. The DNA of the CDR3 is TGTGCCAGCAGCCACCGGGGCTTTAGGGACAATGAGCAGTTCTTC.

In its sample, this clonotype was seen a few times. The chain links TRBV12-3 or TRBV12-4 to TRBJ2-5, with D unclear. The CDR3 has 13 amino acids. Trimming removed 6 bases at V and 5 bases at J, with 13 bases between. CDR3 sequence reads: CASSPGHGETQYF. CDR3 in DNA: TGTGCCAGCAGCCCGGGTCACGGGGAGACCCAGTACTTC.

This clonotype was recorded at least ten times. V and J are TRBV5-1 and TRBJ2-5; 7 positions agree with TRBD1. V was pared by 4 bases and J by 1 base, with 4 bases of the junction left unmatched. The CDR3 sequence is 14 residues long. Germline V gives CDR1 SGHRS, CDR2 YFSETQ. The CDR3 region is CASSKGQAQETQYF. The CDR3 DNA reads TGCGCCAGCAGCAAAGGACAGGCCCAAGAGACCCAGTACTTC.

The V and J genes are TRBV6-4 and TRBJ1-5, with a weak D call TRBD1 (5 bases). Germline CDR1 and CDR2: MRHNA and SNTAGT. The V gene lost 0 bases and the J gene lost 3 bases, with 27 bases spanning the gap. This CDR3 contains 21 residues. CDR3 DNA: TGTGCCAGCAGTGACTCTAGACAGAGAATCCGGGGGTCCCGAGTCAATCAGCCCCAGCATTTT. Its protein is CASSDSRQRIRGSRVNQPQHF.

The table lists this clonotype with many counts. The chain links TRBV24-1 to TRBJ2-3, with a tentative D call TRBD1 (5 bases). The CDR3 loop spans 15 amino acids. The germline V and J ends were trimmed by 4 bases and 1 base, with 11 bases remaining between them. The germline V gene encodes CDR1 KGHDR and CDR2 SFDVKD. Here the CDR3 reads CATSETTGGTDTQYF. CDR3 DNA: TGTGCCACCAGTGAAACCACAGGAGGCACAGATACGCAGTATTTT.

CDR3 sequence: CASSLGSGNEKLFF. The CDR3 bases are TGTGCCAGCAGTTTAGGGTCGGGAAATGAAAAACTGTTTTTT. The genes are TRBV12-3 or TRBV12-4 and TRBJ1-4; D unresolved. CDR3 length: 14 amino acids. Trimming stripped 1 base from V and 5 bases from J, with 8 bases between.

In this sample, this clonotype turned up a few times. This rearrangement joins TRBV30 to TRBJ2-3; D is unresolved. Per the germline V gene, CDR1 is GTSNPN and CDR2 is SVGIG (reference sequence). The ends were cut back, 2 bases at V and 5 bases at J, with 14 bases in the middle. The CDR3 is 14 residues long. CDR3 sequence (DNA): TGTGCCTGGAGTCGAGACGGACGACAAGATACGCAGTATTTT. Encoded protein: CAWSRDGRQDTQYF.

In its sample, this clonotype was seen a few times. The V call is TRBV29-1, the J call TRBJ2-2; D is undetermined. V was shortened by 6 bases and J by 3 bases, with 11 bases between the two germline ends. There are 13 residues in the CDR3. Per the germline V gene, CDR1 is SQVTM and CDR2 is ANQGSEA. The CDR3 DNA follows: TGCAGCGTGGGTAGCCTATACACCGGGGAGCTGTTTTTT. Translated, it gives CSVGSLYTGELFF.

CDR3 coding DNA: TGCAGCGTTGACAGCACCCGGTATGGCTACACCTTC. Encoded protein: CSVDSTRYGYTF. The chain links TRBV29-1 to TRBJ1-2; D not certain. The CDR3 is 12 residues long. Trimming left V 3 bases short and J 5 bases short, with 10 bases between. CDR1 SQVTM and CDR2 ANQGSEA come from the germline V gene. Using reference TRBV29-1 and TRBJ1-2 for the parts outside the CDR3, the full variable domain is SAVISQKPSRDICQRGTSLTIQCQVDSQVTMMFWYRQQPGQSLTLIATANQGSEATYESGFVIDKFPISRPNLTFSTLTVSNMSPEDSSIYLCSVDSTRYGYTFGSGTRLTVV.

This clonotype was detected many times. Written as DNA, the CDR3 is TGTGCCAGCAGCGTGAGAAGGGGCGGCTTCTCCGCCTACGAGCAGTACTTC. Amino acid sequence: CASSVRRGGFSAYEQYF. This chain uses TRBV5-6 with TRBJ2-7, with D possibly TRBD1 on 5 matching bases. The CDR3 has 17 residues. Per the germline V gene, CDR1 is SGHDT and CDR2 is YYEEEE. The V end was cut by 4 bases, the J end by 2 bases, with 22 bases between.

This clonotype turned up a few times. The DNA for the CDR3 is TGTGCCAGCAGTGAGACTAGCGGGGCAAAAGAGACCCAGTACTTC. It specifies CASSETSGAKETQYF. The genes are TRBV12-3 or TRBV12-4 and TRBJ2-5; 11 bases line up with TRBD2. The CDR3 covers 15 residues. Losses at the gene ends were 5 bases for V and 3 bases for J; bases not matched to a gene: 5.

V usage is TRBV6-6 and J usage is TRBJ2-2; D unclear. This CDR3 is 12 amino acids long. Per germline, CDR1 MNHNY and CDR2 SVGAGI (reference sequence). V shed 5 bases and J shed 6 bases, with 7 bases lying between them. For the CDR3, the DNA is TGTGCCAGCAGTGACCTCTCCGGGGAGCTGTTTTTT. It codes for CASSDLSGELFF.